The T cell receptor (beta chain) described here comes from a study of OX40 agonist ivuxolimab in advanced cancers. Study observations and caveats: Partial responders dosed at 0.1-3.0 mg/kg displayed clonal expansion ranking among the lowest. Several nonresponders also turned out to have low normalized T-cell clonal expansion.

Comments on this clone: The target antigen is unknown.

CDR1 KGHSH and CDR2 LQKENI come from the germline V gene. The CDR3 extends over 16 amino acids. Trimming pared 3 bases from V and 4 bases from J, leaving 18 bases between. Data came from immunoSEQ multiplex PCR; TCRdb stores just in-frame clones and leaves some out. The table lists 60,000 to 70,000 clones, roughly four fifths of them singletons. The sample consisted of CD4+ or CD8+ T cells sorted from blood, taken in a trial of the OX40 agonist ivuxolimab. The chain uses TRBV18 and TRBJ1-2; D gene unclear. The TCR was taken from an adult with an advanced solid tumor such as melanoma, head and neck, liver or kidney cancer. This CDR3 is CASSPPDMGKIYGYTF. CDR3 nucleotides: TGTGCCAGCTCACCGCCTGATATGGGAAAGATCTATGGCTACACCTTC.